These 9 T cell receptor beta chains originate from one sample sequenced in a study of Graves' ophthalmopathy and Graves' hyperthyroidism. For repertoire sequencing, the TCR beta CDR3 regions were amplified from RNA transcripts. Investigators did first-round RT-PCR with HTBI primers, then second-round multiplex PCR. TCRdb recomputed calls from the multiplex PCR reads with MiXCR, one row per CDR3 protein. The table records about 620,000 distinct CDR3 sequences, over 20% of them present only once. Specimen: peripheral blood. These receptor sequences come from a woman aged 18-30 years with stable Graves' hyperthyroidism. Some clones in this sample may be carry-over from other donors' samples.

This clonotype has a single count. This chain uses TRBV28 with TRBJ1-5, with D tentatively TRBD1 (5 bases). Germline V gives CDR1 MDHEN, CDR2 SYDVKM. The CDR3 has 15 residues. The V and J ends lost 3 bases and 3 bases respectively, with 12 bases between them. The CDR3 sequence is CASSFRRGANQPQHF. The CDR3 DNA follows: TGTGCCAGCAGTTTTAGGAGGGGAGCCAATCAGCCCCAGCATTTT.

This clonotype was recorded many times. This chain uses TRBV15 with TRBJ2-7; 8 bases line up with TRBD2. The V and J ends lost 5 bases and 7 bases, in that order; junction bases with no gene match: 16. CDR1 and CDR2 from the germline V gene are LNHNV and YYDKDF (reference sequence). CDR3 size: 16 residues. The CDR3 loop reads CATSEGQTSGYFEQYF. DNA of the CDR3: TGTGCCACCAGCGAAGGTCAAACTAGCGGATATTTTGAGCAGTACTTC.

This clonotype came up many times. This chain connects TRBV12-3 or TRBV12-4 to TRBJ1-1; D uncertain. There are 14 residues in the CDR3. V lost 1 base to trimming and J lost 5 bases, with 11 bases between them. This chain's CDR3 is CASSLVPGWTEAFF. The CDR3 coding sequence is TGTGCCAGCAGTTTAGTTCCGGGGTGGACTGAAGCTTTCTTT.

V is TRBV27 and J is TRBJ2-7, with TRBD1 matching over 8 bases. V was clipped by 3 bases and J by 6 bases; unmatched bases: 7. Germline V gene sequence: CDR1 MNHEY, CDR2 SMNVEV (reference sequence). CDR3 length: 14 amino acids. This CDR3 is CASSFLDRVCEQYF. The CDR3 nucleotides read TGTGCCAGCAGTTTTTTGGACAGGGTCTGCGAGCAGTACTTC.

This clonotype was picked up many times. The CDR3 bases are TGCGCCAGCAGCTTGCGGGAGAACACTGAAGCTTTCTTT. Protein: CASSLRENTEAFF. This chain links TRBV5-1 with TRBJ1-1; the D is unclear. Trimming took off 1 base at V and 1 base at J, with 5 bases between the two ends. The CDR3 length is 13 residues. In germline, CDR1 is SGHRS, CDR2 YFSETQ.

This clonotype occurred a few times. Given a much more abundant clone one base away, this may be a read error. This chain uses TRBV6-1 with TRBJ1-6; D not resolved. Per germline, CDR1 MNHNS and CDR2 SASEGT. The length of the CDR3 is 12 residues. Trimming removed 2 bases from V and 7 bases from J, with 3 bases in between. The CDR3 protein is CASSEQNSPLHF. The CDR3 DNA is TGTGCCAGCAGTGAACAGAATTCACCCCTCCACTTT.

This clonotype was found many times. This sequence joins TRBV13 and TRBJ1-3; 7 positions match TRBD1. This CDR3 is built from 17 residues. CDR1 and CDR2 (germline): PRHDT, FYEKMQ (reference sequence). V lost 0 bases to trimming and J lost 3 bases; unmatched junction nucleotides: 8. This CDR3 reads CASSLGRAGQLGNTIYF. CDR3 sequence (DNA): TGTGCCAGCAGCTTAGGGAGGGCGGGACAGCTTGGAAACACCATATATTTT.

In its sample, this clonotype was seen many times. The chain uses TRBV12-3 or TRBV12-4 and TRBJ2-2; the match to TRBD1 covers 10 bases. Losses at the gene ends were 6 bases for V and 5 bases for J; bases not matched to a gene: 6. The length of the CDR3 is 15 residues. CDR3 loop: CASRNRDRGTGELFF. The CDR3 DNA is TGTGCCAGCAGAAACCGGGACAGGGGAACCGGGGAGCTGTTTTTT.

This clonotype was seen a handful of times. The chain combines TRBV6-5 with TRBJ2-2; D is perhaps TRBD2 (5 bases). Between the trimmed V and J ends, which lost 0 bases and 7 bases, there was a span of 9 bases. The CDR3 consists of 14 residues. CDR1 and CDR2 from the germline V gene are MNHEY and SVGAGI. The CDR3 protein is CASSYSTGFGELFF. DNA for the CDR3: TGTGCCAGCAGTTACTCGACGGGATTCGGGGAGCTGTTTTTT.